This passage covers 27 T cell receptor beta chains from one sample sequenced in a study of cytomegalovirus exposure and HLA in healthy donors. 60 Vbeta and 13 Jbeta primers were used in PCR. The repertoire was sequenced with immunoSEQ multiplex PCR; TCRdb's copy has only in-frame clones and lacks some. The sample lists about 170,000 clones, approximately 70% occurring once. Sequenced sample: PBMCs. These receptors all stem from a man aged 35 to 55 in good health and CMV-seropositive.

The chain has TRBV5-1 and TRBJ1-1, with D possibly matching TRBD1 (5 bases). Germline values: CDR1 SGHRS, CDR2 YFSETQ. The ends were cut back, 1 base at V and 3 bases at J, with 13 bases in the middle. The CDR3 runs 15 residues. CDR3: CASSLLLAGDTEAFF. DNA for the CDR3: TGCGCCAGCAGCTTGTTGTTGGCGGGGGACACTGAAGCTTTCTTT.

V gene TRBV6-5 combines with J gene TRBJ2-7; 7 nucleotides line up with TRBD1. Losses at the gene ends were 6 bases for V and 2 bases for J; bases not matched to a gene: 4. Germline values: CDR1 MNHEY, CDR2 SVGAGI. CDR3 length: 13 amino acids. In DNA, the CDR3 is TGTGCCAGCAGAGACAGGGCTACCTACGAGCAGTACTTC. As protein: CASRDRATYEQYF.

The chain joins TRBV14 to TRBJ2-1, with no clear D. This CDR3 is 15 amino acids long. V lost 2 bases and J lost 0, with 8 bases in between. The germline CDR1 and CDR2 sequences are SGHDN and FVKESK. The DNA for the CDR3 is TGTGCCAGCAGCCAAAAGGAGAGCTCCTACAATGAGCAGTTCTTC. This codes for CASSQKESSYNEQFF.

The V call is TRBV2, the J call TRBJ1-6; 8 bases fit TRBD1. Germline loops: CDR1 SNHLY, CDR2 FYNNEI. CDR3 length equals 15 residues. V lost 5 bases and J lost 8; bases outside the gene matches: 8. DNA for the CDR3: TGTGCCAGCAGTTGGGCGACAGGGGAGTATTCACCCCTCCACTTT. It yields the protein CASSWATGEYSPLHF.

This rearrangement joins TRBV5-1 to TRBJ2-1; D possibly corresponds to TRBD2 (6 bases). The CDR3 length is 15 residues. Germline V gives CDR1 SGHRS, CDR2 YFSETQ. The V and J ends lost 3 bases and 3 bases respectively, with 13 bases between them. The CDR3 reads CASSSTGGIYNEQFF. The CDR3 DNA reads TGCGCCAGCAGCTCCACCGGGGGAATCTACAATGAGCAGTTCTTC.

This sequence joins TRBV5-1 and TRBJ2-5; tentatively, D is TRBD1 (6 bases). Germline V gene lookup returns CDR1 SGHRS and CDR2 YFSETQ. Trimming shortened V by 4 bases and J by 2 bases, and 12 bases separated the two germline ends. The CDR3 has 14 residues. The CDR3 spells CASSRSGVQETQYF. The CDR3 DNA reads TGCGCCAGCAGCAGGTCAGGGGTACAAGAGACCCAGTACTTC. The full variable domain, in which reference TRBV5-1 and TRBJ2-5 provide the parts outside the CDR3, is KAGVTQTPRYLIKTRGQQVTLSCSPISGHRSVSWYQQTPGQGLQFLFEYFSETQRNKGNFPGRFSGRQFSNSRSEMNVSTLELGDSALYLCASSRSGVQETQYFGPGTRLLVL.

This clone was recorded once. The chain uses TRBV2 and TRBJ2-3; a weak D match, TRBD1 (6 bases). The V gene lost 11 bases and the J gene lost 0 bases, with 9 bases spanning the gap. The germline V gene has CDR1 SNHLY and CDR2 FYNNEI. The CDR3 consists of 12 residues. For the CDR3, the DNA is TGTGCCTCCGGGACAAGCACAGATACGCAGTATTTT. Translated: CASGTSTDTQYF.

This clone was observed a handful of times. This chain joins TRBV5-6 and TRBJ2-3; the match to TRBD2 covers 9 bases. The length of the CDR3 is 16 residues. CDR1 is SGHDT and CDR2 is YYEEEE in the germline V gene. V trimming: 0 bases; J trimming: 4 bases; junction bases outside the gene matches: 6. The CDR3 region is CASSLGASGASDTQYF. CDR3 in DNA: TGTGCCAGCAGCTTGGGGGCTAGCGGGGCCTCAGATACGCAGTATTTT.

This clone was counted a single time. The chain has TRBV7-2 and TRBJ1-6; D is unclear. Trimming pared 5 bases from V and 9 bases from J, leaving 11 bases between. Per the germline V gene, CDR1 is SGHTA and CDR2 is FQGNSA. CDR3 size: 13 residues. The CDR3 sequence: CASSPREVSPLHF. The CDR3 DNA sequence: TGTGCCAGCAGCCCCCGCGAGGTTTCACCCCTCCACTTT. Full variable domain (missing parts from reference TRBV7-2 and TRBJ1-6): GAGVSQSPSNKVTEKGKDVELRCDPISGHTALYWYRQSLGQGLEFLIYFQGNSAPDKSGLPSDRFSAERTGGSVSTLTIQRTQQEDSAVYLCASSPREVSPLHFGNGTRLTVT.

The genes are TRBV4-1 and TRBJ1-6; D perhaps matches TRBD1 (5 bases). The CDR3 covers 17 residues. Germline V gene data show CDR1 as MGHRA and CDR2 as YSYEKL. V was trimmed by 0 bases and J by 3 bases, leaving 12 bases between them. This CDR3 is CASSQDDSDNYNSPLHF. For the CDR3, the DNA is TGCGCCAGCAGCCAAGACGACAGCGACAACTATAATTCACCCCTCCACTTT.

The V call is TRBV7-9, the J call TRBJ1-1; D ambiguous. CDR1 is SEHNR and CDR2 is FQNEAQ in the germline V gene (reference sequence). Trimming stripped 4 bases from V and 5 bases from J, with 14 bases between. The CDR3 consists of 14 residues. CDR3 region: CASSSRGPGTEAFF. The CDR3, as DNA: TGTGCCAGCAGCTCCCGAGGGCCGGGGACTGAAGCTTTCTTT.

The chain couples TRBV19 to TRBJ1-2; TRBD1 might be the D (5 bases). There are 15 residues in the CDR3. The V end was cut by 6 bases, the J end by 7 bases, with 21 bases between. The V gene's germline CDR1 is LNHDA and CDR2 SQIVND (reference sequence). The CDR3 DNA reads as TGTGCCAGTAGGGCGGGGCCCGGAGAGAAAGTTGGCTACACCTTC. Translation gives CASRAGPGEKVGYTF.

V is TRBV27 and J is TRBJ1-3, with TRBD1 as a possible D gene (6 bases). This CDR3 is built from 16 residues. Between the trimmed V and J ends, which lost 0 bases and 0 bases, there was a span of 9 bases. Germline loops: CDR1 MNHEY, CDR2 SMNVEV (reference sequence). The CDR3 here is CASSLSVRGSGNTIYF. Here the CDR3 DNA reads TGTGCCAGCAGTTTATCGGTCAGGGGCTCTGGAAACACCATATATTTT.

The rearrangement joins TRBV15 to TRBJ1-2, with 8 bases fitting TRBD1. The CDR3 has 15 residues. The junction had 9 bases not matched to a gene; V was cut back by 5 bases and J by 4 bases. Germline assignment: CDR1 LNHNV and CDR2 YYDKDF (reference sequence). The CDR3 nucleotides read TGTGCCACCAGCGGGAGGACAGGGAGTCCCTATGGCTACACCTTC. Protein sequence: CATSGRTGSPYGYTF. The full variable domain, in which reference TRBV15 and TRBJ1-2 provide the parts outside the CDR3, is DAMVIQNPRYQVTQFGKPVTLSCSQTLNHNVMYWYQQKSSQAPKLLFHYYDKDFNNEADTPDNFQSRRPNTSFCFLDIRSPGLGDTAMYLCATSGRTGSPYGYTFGSGTRLTVV.

This clone has more than one count but fewer than ten. CDR3: CASSYSVEAFF. CDR3 sequence (DNA): TGTGCCAGCAGTTACTCCGTTGAAGCTTTCTTT. The V gene is TRBV6-6, the J gene TRBJ1-1; D call uncertain. The germline V gene encodes CDR1 MNHNY and CDR2 SVGAGI (reference sequence). The CDR3 runs to 11 residues. The V end was cut by 0 bases, the J end by 7 bases, with 3 bases between.

V usage is TRBV7-3 and J usage is TRBJ2-7, with TRBD1 identical over 11 bases. Germline V gene data show CDR1 as SGHTA and CDR2 as FQGTGA. The CDR3 is 14 amino acids. The junction had 3 bases not matched to a gene; V was cut back by 6 bases and J by 2 bases. The chain's CDR3 is CASSPGQGAYEQYF. CDR3 sequence (DNA): TGTGCCAGCAGTCCGGGACAGGGGGCCTACGAGCAGTACTTC.

The chain joins TRBV19 to TRBJ2-3; TRBD2 matches at 9 bases. The CDR3 is made up of 19 amino acids. Per the germline V gene, CDR1 is LNHDA and CDR2 is SQIVND (reference sequence). The junction had 11 bases not matched to a gene; V was cut back by 1 base and J by 0 bases. CDR3 amino acids: CASSIATSGLSRSTDTQYF. Written as DNA, the CDR3 is TGTGCCAGTAGTATAGCTACTAGCGGGTTATCAAGAAGCACAGATACGCAGTATTTT. The full variable domain, in which reference TRBV19 and TRBJ2-3 provide the parts outside the CDR3, is DGGITQSPKYLFRKEGQNVTLSCEQNLNHDAMYWYRQDPGQGLRLIYYSQIVNDFQKGDIAEGYSVSREKKESFPLTVTSAQKNPTAFYLCASSIATSGLSRSTDTQYFGPGTRLTVL.

This rearrangement joins TRBV7-9 to TRBJ1-2; D is possibly TRBD1 (6 bases). Between the trimmed V and J ends, which lost 3 bases and 9 bases, there was a span of 11 bases. Per germline, CDR1 SEHNR and CDR2 FQNEAQ (reference sequence). The CDR3 contains 12 residues. The CDR3 nucleotides read TGTGCCAGCAGCTTCGGCTGGGACAGCTACACCTTC. Its protein product is CASSFGWDSYTF. Drawing the rest from reference TRBV7-9 and TRBJ1-2, the complete variable domain is DTGVSQNPRHKITKRGQNVTFRCDPISEHNRLYWYRQTLGQGPEFLTYFQNEAQLEKSRLLSDRFSAERPKGSFSTLEIQRTEQGDSAMYLCASSFGWDSYTFGSGTRLTVV.

The table lists this clone with a few counts. The CDR3 DNA is TGCGCCAGCAGCCGCGGGACCGAAGCTTTCTTT. Translated: CASSRGTEAFF. This chain joins TRBV4-1 and TRBJ1-1; tentative D call: TRBD1 (5 bases). The CDR3 extends over 11 amino acids. The V and J ends lost 4 bases and 8 bases respectively, with 8 bases between them. The V gene's germline CDR1 is MGHRA and CDR2 YSYEKL.

The chain has TRBV25-1 and TRBJ2-2, with 10 bases aligning to TRBD1. Germline CDR1 and CDR2: MGHDK and SYGVNS. V lost 4 bases and J lost 7; bases outside the gene matches: 6. The CDR3 is made up of 15 amino acids. The CDR3, as DNA: TGTGCCAGCAGTGGGGGGACAGGGGTGTTCGGGGAGCTGTTTTTT. Protein sequence: CASSGGTGVFGELFF. Full variable domain (remainder filled in from reference TRBV25-1 and TRBJ2-2): EADIYQTPRYLVIGTGKKITLECSQTMGHDKMYWYQQDPGMELHLIHYSYGVNSTEKGDLSSESTVSRIRTEHFPLTLESARPSHTSQYLCASSGGTGVFGELFFGEGSRLTVL.

In this sample, this clone turned up once. The rearrangement uses TRBV14 and TRBJ1-1; no clear D. The length of the CDR3 is 14 residues. The germline V gene encodes CDR1 SGHDN and CDR2 FVKESK. Trimming pared 0 bases from V and 2 bases from J, leaving 7 bases between. CDR3 sequence reads: CASSQEFYNTEAFF. CDR3 sequence (DNA): TGTGCCAGCAGCCAAGAGTTTTATAACACTGAAGCTTTCTTT.

The V call is TRBV29-1, the J call TRBJ2-5; D possibly corresponds to TRBD2 (6 bases). Between the trimmed V and J ends, which lost 4 bases and 2 bases, there was a span of 14 bases. Per the germline V gene, CDR1 is SQVTM and CDR2 is ANQGSEA. This CDR3 is 14 amino acids long. The CDR3: CSVGQGGRQETQYF. The CDR3 region has the DNA TGCAGCGTTGGGCAGGGAGGTCGGCAAGAGACCCAGTACTTC. Combining the CDR3 with reference TRBV29-1 and TRBJ2-5 gives the whole variable domain SAVISQKPSRDICQRGTSLTIQCQVDSQVTMMFWYRQQPGQSLTLIATANQGSEATYESGFVIDKFPISRPNLTFSTLTVSNMSPEDSSIYLCSVGQGGRQETQYFGPGTRLLVL.

This chain connects TRBV9 to TRBJ1-1, with a tentative D call TRBD1 (6 bases). The CDR3 runs 14 residues. V lost 0 bases, J lost 3 bases, and 9 bases lay in between. CDR1 and CDR2 (germline): SGDLS, YYNGEE. The CDR3 loop is CASSVAGQYTEAFF. CDR3 DNA sequence: TGTGCCAGCAGCGTAGCAGGACAGTACACTGAAGCTTTCTTT.

The chain couples TRBV6-6 to TRBJ2-1, with 8 positions matching TRBD2. The CDR3 spans 16 residues. V trimming: 6 bases; J trimming: 2 bases; junction bases outside the gene matches: 9. Looked up from germline, CDR1 is MNHNY and CDR2 is SVGAGI (reference sequence). Written as DNA, the CDR3 is TGTGCCAGCAGATCTGGTCGGGGGGGACCCTACAATGAGCAGTTCTTC. Amino acids: CASRSGRGGPYNEQFF.

This clone has a single count. This chain connects TRBV4-3 to TRBJ1-6, with D uncertain. The CDR3 is made up of 15 amino acids. Germline assignment: CDR1 LGHNA and CDR2 YSLEER. Trimming took off 0 bases at V and 7 bases at J, with 10 bases between the two ends. In DNA form, the CDR3 reads TGCGCCAGCAGCCAAGAACCGGGGAAGAATTCACCCCTCCACTTT. The encoded protein is CASSQEPGKNSPLHF.

This chain connects TRBV18 to TRBJ2-3; 7 bases are shared with TRBD1. The germline V gene encodes CDR1 KGHSH and CDR2 LQKENI. The CDR3 totals 16 residues. Trimming removed 0 bases from V and 4 bases from J; junction bases left unmatched: 7. As DNA, the CDR3 is TGTGCCAGCTCACCACCGACAGGGTGGGGTCCAGATACGCAGTATTTT. Its protein product is CASSPPTGWGPDTQYF.

This clone was detected a few times. V is TRBV7-2 and J is TRBJ1-2; D possibly corresponds to TRBD1 (6 bases). The germline gives CDR1 SGHTA, CDR2 FQGNSA. Trimming took off 5 bases at V and 2 bases at J, with 21 bases between the two ends. The CDR3 is 17 residues long. DNA for the CDR3: TGTGCCAGCAGCCAAGACAACGGTCAGGGGCAAAACTATGGCTACACCTTC. This translates into CASSQDNGQGQNYGYTF.